The 30 T cell receptor beta chains presented below share a single source sample, sequenced in a study of T-cell reconstitution after alpha-beta-depleted transplantation in children (dated by TCRdb to about 2016). What this sample's treatment or condition label stands for: allogeneic hematopoietic cell transplantation with graft depleted of TCRalphabeta T cells and CD19 B cells. Libraries came from PCR. TCRdb lists the instrument as Illumina HiSeq 2500. To normalize quantification of the TCRbeta repertoire, the TCR libraries were built with molecular barcoding that relied on unique molecular identifiers. TCRdb cleaned the public reads at Q25 with fastp, built clones with MiXCR and kept in-frame beta chains. Entries that share a CDR3 protein sequence are merged under the most common genes and DNA. Within this sample are more than 400,000 distinct CDR3 sequences, with roughly 43% of them counted one time only. 25% to 30% of the sample goes to the ten largest clones.

The sample in question was PBMCs, obtained before TCRalphabeta/CD19-depleted stem cell transplant. The origin of the receptors is a girl aged 2-10 years with aplastic anemia, due to receive a stem cell transplant.

This clonotype has just one count. The gene calls are TRBV5-5 and TRBJ2-3; 10 positions match TRBD1. Germline V gives CDR1 SGHKS, CDR2 YYEKEE (reference sequence). This CDR3 region has 17 residues. V was clipped by 4 bases and J by 4 bases; unmatched bases: 12. The CDR3 spells CASSPPQGTGDADTQYF. CDR3 coding DNA: TGTGCCAGCAGCCCGCCCCAAGGGACAGGGGACGCAGATACGCAGTATTTT.

In this sample, this clonotype turned up a few times. The chain couples TRBV11-2 to TRBJ1-5, with a possible D match to TRBD1 (6 bases). Germline CDR1 reads SGHAT; CDR2 reads FQNNGV. The CDR3 has 12 residues. V was pared by 2 bases and J by 11 bases, with 10 bases between. The CDR3 sequence: CASSLQQGAQHF. The CDR3 bases are TGTGCCAGCAGCTTACAACAGGGCGCCCAGCATTTT.

V and J are TRBV14 and TRBJ1-4; D may be TRBD1 (6 bases). The CDR3 extends over 16 amino acids. Looked up from germline, CDR1 is SGHDN and CDR2 is FVKESK. V gave up 2 bases and J gave up 2 bases, with 12 bases separating them. The CDR3 nucleotides read TGTGCCAGCAGCCAACGTACGGACAGCACTAATGAAAAACTGTTTTTT. Translated: CASSQRTDSTNEKLFF.

This clonotype was counted ten times or more. J is TRBJ2-3 and V is TRBV11-2, with 16 bases lining up with TRBD2. The CDR3 covers 18 residues. The germline gives CDR1 SGHAT, CDR2 FQNNGV. J gave up 5 bases and V 4 bases, and 9 bases lay outside the gene matches. CDR3 residues: CASSSFGTSGRGVDTQYF. In DNA form, the CDR3 reads TGTGCCAGCAGCTCCTTCGGGACTAGCGGGAGGGGAGTAGATACGCAGTATTTT. Combining the CDR3 with reference TRBV11-2 and TRBJ2-3 gives the whole variable domain EAGVAQSPRYKIIEKRQSVAFWCNPISGHATLYWYQQILGQGPKLLIQFQNNGVVDDSQLPKDRFSAERLKGVDSTLKIQPAKLEDSAVYLCASSSFGTSGRGVDTQYFGPGTRLTVL.

The table lists this clonotype with a few counts. The rearrangement joins TRBV3-1 to TRBJ2-3, with 7 nucleotides matching TRBD1. V trimming: 6 bases; J trimming: 0 bases; junction bases outside the gene matches: 9. The germline CDR1 and CDR2 sequences are LGHDT and YNNKEL (reference sequence). The CDR3 spans 16 residues. CDR3 loop: CASRGEGQPSTDTQYF. CDR3 in DNA: TGTGCCAGCAGGGGAGAGGGACAGCCTAGCACAGATACGCAGTATTTT.

The rearrangement joins TRBV9 to TRBJ1-4; D gene unclear. CDR3 length: 13 amino acids. Between the trimmed V and J ends, which lost 8 bases and 3 bases, there was a span of 11 bases. The germline gives CDR1 SGDLS, CDR2 YYNGEE. CDR3 sequence reads: CASRRASNEKLFF. For the CDR3, the DNA is TGTGCCAGTAGGAGGGCTTCTAATGAAAAACTGTTTTTT.

The rearrangement links TRBV9 to TRBJ2-5; 9 bases align to TRBD1. CDR1 and CDR2 (germline): SGDLS, YYNGEE. Trimming at V came to 3 bases and at J to 1 base, leaving 1 base not matched to a gene. The CDR3 contains 14 residues. In DNA, the CDR3 is TGTGCCAGCAGCGCGGACAGGGGCCAAGAGACCCAGTACTTC. This gives the protein CASSADRGQETQYF. The full variable domain, in which reference TRBV9 and TRBJ2-5 provide the parts outside the CDR3, is DSGVTQTPKHLITATGQRVTLRCSPRSGDLSVYWYQQSLDQGLQFLIQYYNGEERAKGNILERFSAQQFPDLHSELNLSSLELGDSALYFCASSADRGQETQYFGPGTRLLVL.

This clonotype was found a few times. The chain has TRBV29-1 and TRBJ2-1; 10 positions agree with TRBD2. Germline trimming cut 7 bases from V and 14 bases from J; bases unmatched to any gene: 11. This CDR3 comprises 12 residues. Germline V lookup: CDR1 SQVTM, CDR2 ANQGSEA. The CDR3: CSAALSGGAKFF. CDR3 bases: TGCAGCGCCGCTTTGAGCGGGGGGGCCAAGTTCTTC.

This clonotype was seen a few times. One junction end does not reproduce the germline sequence, and a read error may be involved. The chain couples TRBV20-1 to TRBJ2-1; 7 bases agree with TRBD2. CDR1 DFQATT and CDR2 SNEGSKA come from the germline V gene (reference sequence). The CDR3 has 14 residues. The CDR3 DNA reads as TGCAGTGCGAGAGGGCTAGCGGAGTACAATGAGCAGTTCTTC. Encoded protein: CSARGLAEYNEQFF.

This chain links TRBV4-2 with TRBJ2-1, with 7 bases fitting TRBD2. Trimming cost V 6 bases and J 9 bases; bases outside gene matches: 14. Germline CDR1 LGHNA, CDR2 YNFKEQ. This CDR3 has 15 residues. CDR3 in DNA: TGTGCCAGCAGTCACGCTAGCGGTAGATTAAGTGAGCAGTTCTTC. Amino acid sequence: CASSHASGRLSEQFF.

This clonotype turned up a few times. V is TRBV29-1 and J is TRBJ2-3; TRBD2 is a possible D gene (7 bases). CDR1 and CDR2 from the germline V gene are SQVTM and ANQGSEA. CDR3 length: 13 residues. Trimming took 4 bases from V and 1 from J, leaving 9 bases between them. The CDR3, as DNA: TGCAGCGTTGGGGAGGGGGGCACAGATACGCAGTATTTT. Protein product: CSVGEGGTDTQYF.

The rearrangement uses TRBV10-2 and TRBJ2-3; D is perhaps TRBD2 (6 bases). There are 16 residues in the CDR3. The germline gives CDR1 WSHSY, CDR2 SAAADI. V lost 0 bases, J lost 2 bases, and 12 bases lay in between. The CDR3 bases are TGCGCCAGCAGTGAGTCGCTTTGGGACTCCACAGATACGCAGTATTTT. It is translated as CASSESLWDSTDTQYF.

The rearrangement uses TRBV5-5 and TRBJ2-2, with 7 bases matching TRBD2. The CDR3 is 18 residues long. Trimming removed 1 base from V and 4 bases from J; junction bases left unmatched: 13. Germline-derived CDR1 and CDR2 are SGHKS and YYEKEE (reference sequence). CDR3 in DNA: TGTGCCAGCAGCTTGTTAAGTCGTGTGCGGGGGAGCACCGGGGAGCTGTTTTTT. It translates to CASSLLSRVRGSTGELFF.

This clonotype was counted many times. The chain carries TRBV5-1 and TRBJ2-5; tentative D call: TRBD1 (5 bases). V was cut by 2 bases and J by 5 bases, with 13 bases left in between. Per the germline V gene, CDR1 is SGHRS and CDR2 is YFSETQ. The CDR3 contains 14 residues. In DNA, the CDR3 is TGCGCCAGCAGCTTAACTTCAGGGATGGAGACCCAGTACTTC. The encoded protein is CASSLTSGMETQYF.

The chain is built from TRBV12-3 or TRBV12-4 and TRBJ1-4; maybe TRBD1 (5 bases). This CDR3 spans 16 amino acids. Trimming pared 5 bases from V and 0 bases from J, leaving 13 bases between. This CDR3 reads CASSNRDGSTNEKLFF. In DNA form, the CDR3 reads TGTGCCAGCAGTAACCGGGACGGCTCAACTAATGAAAAACTGTTTTTT.

The chain uses TRBV30 and TRBJ2-1; TRBD1 is a possible D gene (5 bases). The CDR3 is made up of 12 amino acids. Per germline, CDR1 GTSNPN and CDR2 SVGIG (reference sequence). Between the trimmed V and J ends, which lost 2 bases and 8 bases, there was a span of 10 bases. The CDR3 region has the DNA TGTGCCTGGAGTCCAGACAGTTATGAGCAGTTCTTC. It translates to CAWSPDSYEQFF.

The CDR3 region is CSVGDRVSNEQYF. In DNA form, the CDR3 reads TGCAGCGTTGGGGACAGGGTATCTAACGAGCAGTACTTC. V and J are TRBV29-1 and TRBJ2-7, with 9 bases matching TRBD1. This CDR3 contains 13 residues. V shed 4 bases, J shed 5 bases, and the junction held 6 bases outside the gene matches. Looked up from germline, CDR1 is SQVTM and CDR2 is ANQGSEA.

This clonotype occurred a few times. The chain couples TRBV6-6 to TRBJ2-3; D may match TRBD1 or TRBD2 (6 bases each). The CDR3 is 13 amino acids. Germline lookup yields CDR1 MNHNY and CDR2 SVGAGI (reference sequence). V shed 6 bases and J shed 8 bases, with 15 bases lying between them. The CDR3 nucleotides are TGTGCCAGCAGCCTGGGTCCGGGGGCTACGCAGTATTTT. The encoded protein is CASSLGPGATQYF.

This clonotype occurred many times. This chain uses TRBV6-1 with TRBJ2-4, with TRBD2 matching 8 bases. V trimming: 4 bases; J trimming: 15 bases; junction bases outside the gene matches: 8. This CDR3 region has 12 residues. Germline V lookup: CDR1 MNHNS, CDR2 SASEGT. The CDR3 coding sequence is TGTGCCAGCAGTGCCCTTGGACTAGCAGGGTACTTC. Translated: CASSALGLAGYF.

The V call is TRBV5-1, the J call TRBJ2-7; D tentatively fits TRBD1 or TRBD2 (5 bases each). The V gene lost 1 base and the J gene lost 7 bases, with 18 bases spanning the gap. This CDR3 comprises 15 residues. Germline CDR1 reads SGHRS; CDR2 reads YFSETQ. As DNA, the CDR3 is TGCGCCAGCAGCTTGTTGGGGGACCCCGGGATGGAGCAGTACTTC. Its protein product is CASSLLGDPGMEQYF.

The chain uses TRBV10-3 and TRBJ2-5, with D perhaps TRBD1 (6 bases). The CDR3 sequence is 14 residues long. The germline V and J ends were trimmed by 10 bases and 1 base, with 16 bases remaining between them. Looked up from germline, CDR1 is ENHRY and CDR2 is SYGVKD. The CDR3 nucleotides read TGTGCCACCTCCTCACAGGGCACCCAAGAGACCCAGTACTTC. It codes for CATSSQGTQETQYF.

This clonotype has only a few counts. The rearrangement links TRBV3-1 to TRBJ1-4, with D hard to call. V lost 3 bases, J lost 7 bases, and 18 bases lay in between. This CDR3 is 16 amino acids long. Germline-derived CDR1 and CDR2 are LGHDT and YNNKEL (reference sequence). The CDR3 reads CASSQIWPAGSEKLFF. The CDR3 bases are TGTGCCAGCAGCCAGATTTGGCCGGCGGGATCTGAAAAACTGTTTTTT.

The chain employs TRBV7-9 and TRBJ2-1, with TRBD1 matching 7 bases. The CDR3 has 17 residues. Trimming at V came to 5 bases and at J to 0 bases, leaving 10 bases not matched to a gene. The germline gives CDR1 SEHNR, CDR2 FQNEAQ (reference sequence). For the CDR3, the DNA is TGTGCCAGCAGCCAGACAGGGCTAAGAGACTCCTACAATGAGCAGTTCTTC. Translating gives CASSQTGLRDSYNEQFF.

This chain links TRBV5-1 with TRBJ2-7; D remains ambiguous. This CDR3 spans 13 amino acids. CDR1 and CDR2 from the germline V gene are SGHRS and YFSETQ. With 7 bases removed from V and 0 bases from J, the gap between germline ends came to 11 bases. The CDR3 bases are TGCGCCAGCTTGGCTGACTTCTCCTACGAGCAGTACTTC. Encoded protein: CASLADFSYEQYF.

This clonotype has ten or more counts. V usage is TRBV12-3 or TRBV12-4 and J usage is TRBJ2-2, with a weak D call TRBD1 (7 bases). The CDR3 consists of 14 residues. Trimming took off 10 bases at V and 4 bases at J, with 16 bases between the two ends. CDR3 in DNA: TGTGCCATTCTGCGCCAGGGGGGCACCGGGGAGCTGTTTTTT. As protein: CAILRQGGTGELFF.

This clonotype turned up a few times. V and J are TRBV5-1 and TRBJ1-1; possibly TRBD1 for D (6 bases). Germline-derived CDR1 and CDR2 are SGHRS and YFSETQ. The CDR3 consists of 14 residues. V lost 5 bases, J lost 2 bases, and 13 bases lay in between. Here the CDR3 reads CASRFRGDNTEAFF. CDR3 sequence (DNA): TGCGCCAGCAGGTTCAGGGGCGACAACACTGAAGCTTTCTTT.

This clonotype was seen ten or more times. The chain carries TRBV20-1 and TRBJ1-2, with D tentatively TRBD1 (6 bases). Germline loops: CDR1 DFQATT, CDR2 SNEGSKA (reference sequence). V lost 6 bases and J lost 2, with 19 bases in between. This CDR3 is 15 amino acids long. CDR3 loop: CSAIQRGFSNYGYTF. Written as DNA, the CDR3 is TGCAGTGCCATCCAGAGGGGGTTTTCCAACTATGGCTACACCTTC.

The rearrangement links TRBV12-2 to TRBJ2-5; the D call in the table, TRBD1, was not verified against the DNA. TRBV12-2 is a listed pseudogene. This CDR3 comprises 21 residues. CDR3 region: CASRLALGTGNLTRDPETQYF. In nucleotides, the CDR3 is TGTGCAAGTCGCTTAGCGTTGGGCACAGGGAATCTTACCAGAGATCCAGAGACCCAGTACTTC.

The chain employs TRBV6-1 and TRBJ2-3; D may correspond to TRBD1 or TRBD2 (5 bases each). Trimming cost V 4 bases and J 0 bases, with 8 bases left between them. Germline-derived CDR1 and CDR2 are MNHNS and SASEGT. The CDR3 is made up of 14 amino acids. The chain's CDR3 is CASSAGTSTDTQYF. For the CDR3, the DNA is TGTGCCAGCAGTGCCGGGACCAGCACAGATACGCAGTATTTT.

This chain links TRBV10-2 with TRBJ2-3; perhaps TRBD2 as D (6 bases). The CDR3 totals 12 residues. The V end lost 9 bases, the J end lost 2 bases, and 9 bases lay between the germline ends. Germline V CDR1 and CDR2: WSHSY, SAAADI. DNA for the CDR3: TGCGCCAGTAGCGGTGCCACAGATACGCAGTATTTT. It specifies CASSGATDTQYF.